This is a list of T cell receptor beta chains from one sample in a study of cytomegalovirus exposure and HLA in healthy donors. Using immunoSEQ multiplex PCR, the repertoire was profiled, and TCRdb retains in-frame clones only, with some absent. Seen here are 220,000 or so clones, 70% to 80% observed once, and the top ten hold 1.8%. Sequenced material: PBMCs. These receptors were taken from a woman aged 25 to 39 in good health and CMV-seronegative. CDR3s include the opening cysteine and the closing phenylalanine or tryptophan. The D gene is left open where the match is weak. Size is stated for part of the rows, as once, few or many counts, or as a class when the clone is expanded.

V gene	J gene	D gene	clone size	CDR3 DNA	CDR3 protein
TRBV12-5	TRBJ1-2	TRBD1	once	TGTGCTAGTGGGATCCAGGGGGGAAACTATGGCTACACCTTC	CASGIQGGNYGYTF
TRBV5-1	TRBJ2-3	TRBD2	few	TGCGCCAGCAGCTTGGCTGGCGGGGGAGGCACAGATACGCAGTATTTT	CASSLAGGGGTDTQYF
TRBV11-2	TRBJ1-1	.	.	TGTGCCAGCAGCTTGAGAATGAACACTGAAGCTTTCTTT	CASSLRMNTEAFF
TRBV6-5	TRBJ2-7	.	.	TGTGCCAGCAGTTACTCGAGTGGGGCACTCCACGAGCAGTACTTC	CASSYSSGALHEQYF
TRBV2	TRBJ2-5	TRBD2	.	TGTGCCAGCAGGGAAACACCGGGACTAGCGTCAGAGACCCAGTACTTC	CASRETPGLASETQYF
TRBV7-9	TRBJ2-7	TRBD2	.	TGTGCCAGCAGCCCCAGTGGGAGCGGGAGATACTACGAGCAGTACTTC	CASSPSGSGRYYEQYF
TRBV5-4	TRBJ1-1	.	.	TGTGCCAGCACCCGGGGGGGGGCGGTCACTGAAGCTTTCTTT	CASTRGGAVTEAFF
TRBV30	TRBJ2-6	.	.	TGTGCCTGGGACAGCTCTGGGGCCAACGTCCTGACTTTC	CAWDSSGANVLTF
TRBV6-1	TRBJ1-4	.	few	TGTGCCAGCAGTGAGCGTAATGAAAAACTGTTTTTT	CASSERNEKLFF
TRBV27	TRBJ2-5	TRBD2	.	TGTGCCAGCAGTTTATCGGCCGGGGGGGCAGGGACCCAGTACTTC	CASSLSAGGAGTQYF
TRBV6-6	TRBJ1-2	.	.	TGTGCCAGCAGCCCCGGGGTCGGTGGCTACACCTTC	CASSPGVGGYTF
TRBV15	TRBJ2-5	TRBD2	.	TGTGCCACCAGCAGAGATCTAGGAGCGGGGGGGCAAGAGACCCAGTACTTC	CATSRDLGAGGQETQYF
TRBV7-3	TRBJ1-2	.	.	TGTGCCAGCAGCTTAAGTACGGGGAGCGGCTACACCTTC	CASSLSTGSGYTF
TRBV2	TRBJ2-5	TRBD2	.	TGTGCCAGCAGTGAAAGACTAGCGGGAGGAGGAGAGACCCAGTACTTC	CASSERLAGGGETQYF
TRBV6-5	TRBJ1-4	.	few	TGTGCCAGCAGTTACTCACACCCTTCAACTAATGAAAAACTGTTTTTT	CASSYSHPSTNEKLFF
TRBV27	TRBJ1-4	TRBD1	.	TGTGCCAGCAGTTTGATAGGACAGGGCGAAAAACTGTTTTTT	CASSLIGQGEKLFF
TRBV6-5	TRBJ2-7	TRBD1	.	TGTGCCAGCAGTACCGACAGGGGCTACGAGCAGTACTTC	CASSTDRGYEQYF
TRBV19	TRBJ1-2	.	.	TGTGCCAGTAGTATAGATAGTAGCATAACCGCTACCGCGAACTATGGCTACACCTTC	CASSIDSSITATANYGYTF
TRBV6-4	TRBJ2-1	.	.	TGTGCCAGCAGTGACTCAAGAGGTAGCGATGAGCAGTTCTTC	CASSDSRGSDEQFF
TRBV20-1	TRBJ1-1	.	.	TGCAGTGCTGTCCCTAGTAGGGAAGCTTTCTTT	CSAVPSREAFF
TRBV25-1	TRBJ2-7	.	.	TGTGCCAGCAGTGAGGGAGGTAGGGGCTACGAGCAGTACTTC	CASSEGGRGYEQYF
TRBV5-6	TRBJ1-5	.	.	TGTGCCAGCAGCCTAGGGGCAGGTAATCAGCCCCAGCATTTT	CASSLGAGNQPQHF
TRBV6-5	TRBJ1-5	.	.	TGTGCCAGCACCCAGAGTGCGGGACTCAATCAGCCCCAGCATTTT	CASTQSAGLNQPQHF
TRBV5-1	TRBJ2-7	TRBD2	.	TGCGCCAGCAGCTGGACTAGCGACGCCTACGAGCAGTACTTC	CASSWTSDAYEQYF
TRBV6-5	TRBJ1-2	.	.	TGTGCCAGCAGTTACAGGGGTAACAAAATTGGCTACACCTTC	CASSYRGNKIGYTF
TRBV5-1	TRBJ1-1	.	.	TGCGCCAGCAGCACAGTACCAGGGTTGGACACTGAAGCTTTCTTT	CASSTVPGLDTEAFF
TRBV11-3	TRBJ2-3	.	.	TGTGCCAGCAGCTTAATGCAGGGGCGTGTCGCAGATACGCAGTATTTT	CASSLMQGRVADTQYF